Sequencing of this TCR beta chain was carried out in a study of regulatory T cells in long-lasting Graves disease. Time point noted: newly diagnosed GD, antithyroid drugs for less than 3 months. Making the TCR library involved RNA that had been extracted from PBMCs. For TCR beta, libraries came from iRepertoire HTBI primers and Arm-PCR of CDR3 regions. TCRdb redid the calling of the multiplex PCR reads with MiXCR, one entry per CDR3 protein. The top ten clones hold under 20% of a sample with roughly 360,000 distinct CDR3 sequences, about 11% of them seen once. The CDR3 covers 12 residues. The ends were cut back, 4 bases at V and 3 bases at J, with 6 bases in the middle. Germline loops: CDR1 PRHDT, CDR2 FYEKMQ (reference sequence). In its sample, this clonotype was seen many times. These data were also reused for a study on T cells in Graves' hyperthyroidism and ophthalmopathy.

This receptor was identified in a young woman with Graves disease. The chain joins TRBV13 to TRBJ2-5; D not certain. Specimen: peripheral blood mononuclear cells (PBMCs), collected at new diagnosis, from a patient treated with antithyroid drugs. Here the CDR3 DNA reads TGTGCCAGCAGCTCCTCAGAAGAGACCCAGTACTTC. Translation gives CASSSSEETQYF.